The 13 T cell receptor beta chains below come from one sample, sequenced in a study of blood T cell repertoires in COVID-19. Clones were sequenced by immunoSEQ multiplex PCR, and TCRdb holds only the in-frame ones, with some missing. The sample shows 410,000 or so clones, more than 80% of them seen only once. Specimen: peripheral blood. The receptor set was obtained from a young woman with active or convalescent COVID-19.

J is TRBJ1-6 and V is TRBV10-3; D gene uncertain. The CDR3 is 15 residues long. Germline values: CDR1 ENHRY, CDR2 SYGVKD. V shed 0 bases and J shed 5 bases, with 8 bases lying between them. The CDR3 sequence: CAISESSVNNSPLHF. For the CDR3, the DNA is TGTGCCATCAGTGAGTCCAGCGTCAATAATTCACCCCTCCACTTT.

The chain is built from TRBV6-6 and TRBJ2-1, with TRBD2 as a possible D gene (8 bases). The CDR3 runs to 17 residues. The V gene's germline CDR1 is MNHNY and CDR2 SVGAGI (reference sequence). Trimming cost V 5 bases and J 0 bases, with 17 bases left between them. The DNA of the CDR3 is TGTGCCAGCAGTCGACAGGGACGGGAGGGCTCCTACAATGAGCAGTTCTTC. Translation: CASSRQGREGSYNEQFF.

The rearrangement joins TRBV5-1 to TRBJ2-1, with TRBD2 identical over 7 bases. There are 15 residues in the CDR3. In germline, CDR1 is SGHRS, CDR2 YFSETQ. With 2 bases clipped from V and 7 bases from J, the junction kept 9 bases outside the gene matches. CDR3 sequence reads: CASSFGWEGKNEQFF. The CDR3 DNA follows: TGCGCCAGCAGCTTTGGGTGGGAGGGGAAAAATGAGCAGTTCTTC.

The V call is TRBV19, the J call TRBJ1-1, with D maybe TRBD1 (5 bases). The ends were cut back, 6 bases at V and 4 bases at J, with 15 bases in the middle. The CDR3 extends over 14 amino acids. From germline, CDR1 is LNHDA and CDR2 SQIVND (reference sequence). CDR3 in amino acids: CASRGGAASTEAFF. CDR3 in DNA: TGTGCCAGTAGGGGAGGGGCAGCCAGCACTGAAGCTTTCTTT.

The CDR3 region is CASSQDPGGGAVSPLHF. CDR3 nucleotides: TGCGCCAGCAGCCAAGATCCGGGGGGCGGGGCGGTATCACCCCTCCACTTT. V gene TRBV4-1 combines with J gene TRBJ1-6; tentative D call: TRBD1 (6 bases). From germline, CDR1 is MGHRA and CDR2 YSYEKL. V was trimmed by 0 bases and J by 10 bases, leaving 19 bases between them. The CDR3 is made up of 17 amino acids.

V and J are TRBV5-1 and TRBJ2-1; a weak D match, TRBD1 (6 bases). Germline values: CDR1 SGHRS, CDR2 YFSETQ. The germline V and J ends were trimmed by 4 bases and 4 bases, with 12 bases remaining between them. The CDR3 extends over 14 amino acids. CDR3 in amino acids: CASSPGHEYNEQFF. In nucleotides, the CDR3 is TGCGCCAGCAGCCCGGGACACGAGTACAATGAGCAGTTCTTC.

The chain is built from TRBV6-5 and TRBJ2-1; the D gene is possibly TRBD1 (6 bases). The CDR3 runs to 14 residues. V gave up 0 bases and J gave up 4 bases, with 7 bases separating them. Germline V gene data show CDR1 as MNHEY and CDR2 as SVGAGI. In nucleotides, the CDR3 is TGTGCCAGCAGTTACTCAGGGGGATACAATGAGCAGTTCTTC. This gives the protein CASSYSGGYNEQFF.

The chain joins TRBV29-1 to TRBJ2-1, with 12 bases that match TRBD2. Germline V lookup: CDR1 SQVTM, CDR2 ANQGSEA. The CDR3 totals 14 residues. J was trimmed by 7 bases and V by 5 bases; bases with no gene match: 6. The CDR3 coding sequence is TGCAGCGTTTCCCGGACTAGCGGGGATAATGAGCAGTTCTTC. This translates into CSVSRTSGDNEQFF.

This chain links TRBV10-3 with TRBJ2-1, with 9 bases that match TRBD1. Germline V CDR1 and CDR2: ENHRY, SYGVKD. The V and J ends lost 3 bases and 15 bases, in that order; junction bases with no gene match: 6. The CDR3 runs to 12 residues. Written as DNA, the CDR3 is TGTGCCATCAGTGATACAGGGGGCTTTTGGTTCTTC. It codes for CAISDTGGFWFF.

The chain carries TRBV5-1 and TRBJ1-2; 9 bases map to TRBD1. The CDR3 is 16 residues long. CDR1 is SGHRS and CDR2 is YFSETQ in the germline V gene. V shed 4 bases, J shed 6 bases, and the junction held 13 bases outside the gene matches. The CDR3 DNA sequence: TGCGCCAGCAGCCCCGAACCGGGACAGGGATGGAATGGCTACACCTTC. Translating gives CASSPEPGQGWNGYTF.

V and J are TRBV5-6 and TRBJ1-2; D remains ambiguous. Trimming took off 0 bases at V and 6 bases at J, with 21 bases between the two ends. Germline-derived CDR1 and CDR2 are SGHDT and YYEEEE. This CDR3 contains 17 residues. CDR3 sequence reads: CASSLGRSGRIIHGYTF. The DNA of the CDR3 is TGTGCCAGCAGCTTGGGTCGGAGCGGGCGGATAATTCATGGCTACACCTTC.

The rearrangement uses TRBV6-5 and TRBJ2-7; D gene ambiguous. V was trimmed by 5 bases and J by 2 bases, leaving 7 bases between them. The CDR3 runs to 12 residues. Germline loops: CDR1 MNHEY, CDR2 SVGAGI. Here the CDR3 reads CASSLGTYEQYF. The CDR3 DNA sequence: TGTGCCAGCAGTCTAGGAACCTACGAGCAGTACTTC.

The rearrangement links TRBV19 to TRBJ1-1, with 8 bases lining up with TRBD1. The V gene's germline CDR1 is LNHDA and CDR2 SQIVND (reference sequence). The CDR3 consists of 14 residues. The J segment lost 4 bases and the V segment lost 10 bases, leaving 11 bases of the junction unmatched. This CDR3 is CATKRQGLVTEAFF. CDR3 bases: TGTGCCACCAAGCGACAGGGGTTGGTCACTGAAGCTTTCTTT.